The source of this TCR beta chain is a study of cytomegalovirus exposure and HLA in healthy donors. The CDR3 is made up of 15 amino acids. The J segment lost 1 base and the V segment lost 5 bases, leaving 5 bases of the junction unmatched. CDR1 is ENHRY, CDR2 SYGVKD, per germline. Vbeta (60) and Jbeta (13) primers were used in the PCR. Clones were read by immunoSEQ multiplex PCR, and TCRdb kept only the in-frame ones, dropping some. The sample lists about 57,000 clones, 70% to 90% occurring once. The chain is built from TRBV10-3 and TRBJ2-3; TRBD2 agrees at 8 bases. The clonotype comes from a male donor in good health and CMV-seronegative. Sequences were obtained from PBMCs. The CDR3 region is CAISPGTRGTDTQYF. In nucleotides, the CDR3 is TGTGCCATCAGTCCCGGGACTAGGGGCACAGATACGCAGTATTTT.